The 14 T cell receptor beta chains presented below share a single source sample, sequenced in a study of blood T cells in healthy people across ages. Then a second PCR, running about 6 to 12 cycles, was carried out with a sample-barcoded 5' primer and a J-beta primer mix. TCRdb fed the 5' RACE reads into MiXCR, producing one record per CDR3 protein. The sample has hundreds of thousands of distinct CDR3 sequences; roughly 50% are singletons. Input material: blood. These receptors all come from a woman aged 55 to 70 in good health.

On this clonotype itself: One end of the junction is discordant with germline, which a read error may explain. The J gene is TRBJ2-1, the V gene TRBV4-2; TRBD2 aligns across 8 bases. CDR1 and CDR2 from the germline V gene are LGHNA and YNFKEQ. The CDR3 has 16 amino acids. The CDR3 sequence: CASSPGGGGFYNERFF. CDR3 bases: TGTGCCAGCAGTCCCGGGGGGGGAGGGTTCTACAATGAGCGGTTCTTC.

Comments on this clonotype: A much bigger clone sits one base away, suggesting this may be a read error. The chain carries TRBV15 and TRBJ2-5; no firm D call. The germline gives CDR1 LNHNV, CDR2 YYDKDF (reference sequence). This CDR3 has 13 amino acids. The CDR3 here is CATSRSAQATQYF. The CDR3 region has the DNA TGTGCCACCAGCAGATCCGCCCAAGCGACCCAGTACTTC. Full variable domain (remainder filled in from reference TRBV15 and TRBJ2-5): DAMVIQNPRYQVTQFGKPVTLSCSQTLNHNVMYWYQQKSSQAPKLLFHYYDKDFNNEADTPDNFQSRRPNTSFCFLDIRSPGLGDTAMYLCATSRSAQATQYFGPGTRLLVL.

This clonotype occurred a few times. The rearrangement joins TRBV5-1 to TRBJ2-1; D gene ambiguous. V lost 3 bases, J lost 8 bases, and 18 bases lay in between. The CDR3 sequence is 15 residues long. Germline CDR1 is SGHRS and CDR2 is YFSETQ. The CDR3 here is CASSSRAIAVDEQFF. CDR3 nucleotide sequence: TGCGCCAGCAGCTCCCGGGCTATAGCAGTGGATGAGCAGTTCTTC.

The DNA for the CDR3 is TGCGCCAGCAGGGGGACCGGGACTAGACAATACAATGAGCAGTTCTTC. It encodes CASRGTGTRQYNEQFF. The V gene is TRBV5-1, the J gene TRBJ2-1; 8 bases fit TRBD2. Germline CDR1 and CDR2: SGHRS and YFSETQ. V was clipped by 5 bases and J by 4 bases; unmatched bases: 11. The CDR3 totals 16 residues.

The chain employs TRBV5-1 and TRBJ2-1; 11 bases agree with TRBD2. V lost 6 bases and J lost 9; bases outside the gene matches: 8. Germline CDR1 is SGHRS and CDR2 is YFSETQ. The CDR3 extends over 14 amino acids. As DNA, the CDR3 is TGCGCCAGCAAGAGGGTAGCGGGAGGGAGTGAGCAGTTCTTC. This encodes CASKRVAGGSEQFF.

This clonotype appeared a few times. The chain carries TRBV29-1 and TRBJ2-7; no reliable D call. This CDR3 is 12 amino acids long. Germline-derived CDR1 and CDR2 are SQVTM and ANQGSEA. Trimming cost V 6 bases and J 1 base, with 10 bases left between them. This CDR3 is CSVFDGSYEQYF. The CDR3, as DNA: TGCAGCGTCTTTGACGGGTCCTACGAGCAGTACTTC.

This clonotype was observed a single time. This sequence joins TRBV4-3 and TRBJ2-5; 7 positions agree with TRBD1. This CDR3 has 14 amino acids. V shed 4 bases, J shed 3 bases, and the junction held 5 bases outside the gene matches. CDR1 and CDR2 from the germline V gene are LGHNA and YSLEER. CDR3 nucleotides: TGCGCCAGCAGCCCGGACGGGACAGAAGAGACCCAGTACTTC. This translates into CASSPDGTEETQYF.

The chain links TRBV7-9 to TRBJ2-7, with D possibly matching TRBD1 (5 bases). Germline V gene lookup returns CDR1 SEHNR and CDR2 FQNEAQ (reference sequence). Trimming shortened V by 3 bases and J by 5 bases, and 11 bases separated the two germline ends. The CDR3 loop spans 13 amino acids. CDR3 DNA sequence: TGTGCCAGCAGCTTGGGGCAGCGAGACGAGCAGTACTTC. This gives the protein CASSLGQRDEQYF.

This clonotype was picked up a small number of times. The chain joins TRBV5-1 to TRBJ2-7; maybe TRBD1 (6 bases). Germline-derived CDR1 and CDR2 are SGHRS and YFSETQ. V lost 0 bases and J 6 bases, leaving 16 bases between the germline ends. The CDR3 is made up of 15 amino acids. The CDR3 bases are TGCGCCAGCAGCTTGGCAGGGAAGGGGGTCGTCGAGCAGTACTTC. Translating it yields CASSLAGKGVVEQYF.

Only a few counts were recorded for this clonotype. The V call is TRBV28, the J call TRBJ1-2; 8 bases align to TRBD1. Trimming removed 6 bases from V and 5 bases from J; junction bases left unmatched: 5. The CDR3 is 13 amino acids. Germline values: CDR1 MDHEN, CDR2 SYDVKM. CDR3 sequence reads: CASRLTGEYGYTF. As DNA, the CDR3 is TGTGCCAGCAGACTGACAGGGGAGTATGGCTACACCTTC.

The J gene is TRBJ2-3, the V gene TRBV9; 7 nucleotides match TRBD1. Germline V gives CDR1 SGDLS, CDR2 YYNGEE. The CDR3 has 15 residues. The junction had 6 bases not matched to a gene; V was cut back by 4 bases and J by 1 base. This chain's CDR3 is CASSTSGGRTDTQYF. CDR3 nucleotides: TGTGCCAGCAGCACTTCAGGGGGTCGCACAGATACGCAGTATTTT.

This rearrangement joins TRBV3-1 to TRBJ2-7, with unresolved D. This CDR3 comprises 14 residues. The germline V gene encodes CDR1 LGHDT and CDR2 YNNKEL (reference sequence). V shed 2 bases and J shed 1 base, with 9 bases lying between them. CDR3 DNA: TGTGCCAGCAGCCAACCGAGCCAATCCTACGAGCAGTACTTC. Its translation is CASSQPSQSYEQYF.

This chain connects TRBV20-1 to TRBJ2-1; 9 nucleotides align to TRBD2. Losses at the gene ends were 2 bases for V and 6 bases for J; bases not matched to a gene: 8. The CDR3 totals 15 residues. Germline V gene lookup returns CDR1 DFQATT and CDR2 SNEGSKA (reference sequence). Written as DNA, the CDR3 is TGCAGTGCTAGAAAGGCGGGAGGGATGAGCAATGAGCAGTTCTTC. It is translated as CSARKAGGMSNEQFF.

The CDR3 protein is CSARDSTGYNYEQYF. CDR3 DNA: TGCAGTGCTAGAGATTCAACGGGGTACAACTACGAGCAGTACTTC. J is TRBJ2-7 and V is TRBV20-1; maybe TRBD2 (5 bases). With 0 bases removed from V and 3 bases from J, the gap between germline ends came to 15 bases. Germline V gene data show CDR1 as DFQATT and CDR2 as SNEGSKA (reference sequence). This CDR3 has 15 residues.